There are many counts of the clone carrying this T cell receptor (beta chain). What it binds is unknown. CDR1 DFQATT and CDR2 SNEGSKA come from the germline V gene (reference sequence). The junction had 8 bases not matched to a gene; V was cut back by 5 bases and J by 6 bases. This CDR3 is built from 13 residues. This sample was taken from a study of T cells in Graves' hyperthyroidism and ophthalmopathy. Study-wide results and limits: Ophthalmopathy stood apart from stable hyperthyroidism in a 13 V-J model.

Authors of the study amplified TCR beta CDR3 regions from RNA transcripts. The HTBI primer set was used in a first-round RT-PCR of the TCR CDR3. In TCRdb, the multiplex PCR reads were re-called with MiXCR into one record per CDR3 protein. The table has around 360,000 distinct CDR3 sequences, 13% to 15% seen once. J is TRBJ2-3 and V is TRBV20-1, with 7 bases lining up with TRBD2. Sequencing input: blood. The clonotype was recovered from an older woman with Graves' ophthalmopathy. The CDR3 loop is CSALGREADTQYF. The CDR3 nucleotides read TGCAGTGCTCTAGGCCGGGAGGCGGATACGCAGTATTTT.